One and the same sample provided the 32 T cell receptor beta chains below, sequenced in a study of shared clonotypes between healthy human individuals. Libraries were prepared by immunoSEQ multiplex PCR; TCRdb keeps only in-frame clonotypes and omits some of them. The data show about 2.4 million clones, with more than 85% seen just once and around 0.37% held by the top ten. The sample comprised naive CD4+ T cells from PBMCs. Subset indicated: CD45RA+ positively selected. The receptors originated from a man in his late teens or twenties in good health. Some clones in this sample may be carry-over from other donors' samples.

The chain is built from TRBV15 and TRBJ2-1; 7 nucleotides align to TRBD2. The CDR3 has 16 amino acids. Germline V gives CDR1 LNHNV, CDR2 YYDKDF (reference sequence). Losses at the gene ends were 8 bases for V and 0 bases for J; bases not matched to a gene: 10. CDR3 region: CATESSAGFSYNEQFF. In DNA form, the CDR3 reads TGTGCCACCGAGTCCTCAGCGGGATTCTCCTACAATGAGCAGTTCTTC.

V is TRBV28 and J is TRBJ2-3, with 11 bases fitting TRBD2. This CDR3 comprises 15 residues. Per germline, CDR1 MDHEN and CDR2 SYDVKM. V dropped 5 bases and J dropped 2; count of bases not matched to a gene: 3. The chain's CDR3 is CASSRTSGHTDTQYF. Here the CDR3 DNA reads TGTGCCAGCAGTAGGACTAGCGGGCACACAGATACGCAGTATTTT.

This clone came up once. This sample includes further DNA sequences coding for the same CDR3. The chain couples TRBV5-1 to TRBJ2-5; weak D call: TRBD2 (6 bases). CDR1 SGHRS and CDR2 YFSETQ come from the germline V gene. This CDR3 is 13 amino acids long. V was shortened by 1 base and J by 5 bases, with 9 bases between the two germline ends. The CDR3, as DNA: TGCGCCAGCAGCTTGTCGGGGAGGGAGACCCAGTACTTC. Its translation: CASSLSGRETQYF.

This sequence joins TRBV7-2 and TRBJ2-3, with D perhaps being TRBD1 or TRBD2 (5 bases each). CDR3 length: 15 amino acids. Germline CDR1 is SGHTA and CDR2 is FQGNSA. Trimming left V 5 bases short and J 2 bases short, with 14 bases between. The CDR3 reads CASSHGAFITDTQYF. CDR3 bases: TGTGCCAGCAGCCACGGGGCTTTCATCACAGATACGCAGTATTTT.

Written as DNA, the CDR3 is TGCGCCAGCAGCCTCCCCCACCAGGAGAACAATGAGCAGTTCTTC. Translation gives CASSLPHQENNEQFF. The chain combines TRBV4-1 with TRBJ2-1, with D uncertain. There are 15 residues in the CDR3. Looked up from germline, CDR1 is MGHRA and CDR2 is YSYEKL. Trimming removed 4 bases at V and 5 bases at J, with 15 bases between.

This clone was counted between two and nine times. The chain joins TRBV19 to TRBJ1-2; D not resolved. CDR1 and CDR2 from the germline V gene are LNHDA and SQIVND (reference sequence). There are 11 residues in the CDR3. V was trimmed by 10 bases and J by 2 bases, leaving 8 bases between them. This CDR3 is CATRLNYGYTF. CDR3 nucleotide sequence: TGTGCCACAAGACTGAACTATGGCTACACCTTC.

The chain employs TRBV11-3 and TRBJ1-1; 8 bases align to TRBD1. With 5 bases clipped from V and 1 base from J, the junction kept 3 bases outside the gene matches. Germline V lookup: CDR1 SGHNT, CDR2 YENEEA. This CDR3 is built from 14 residues. Here the CDR3 reads CASSGTGENTEAFF. The CDR3 DNA is TGTGCCAGCAGCGGGACAGGCGAGAACACTGAAGCTTTCTTT.

This clone appeared once. The rearrangement joins TRBV5-8 to TRBJ1-4; 7 positions match TRBD1. The germline gives CDR1 SGHTS, CDR2 YDEGEE. The CDR3 length is 16 residues. V was clipped by 0 bases and J by 3 bases; unmatched bases: 5. CDR3 in DNA: TGTGCCAGCAGCTTGGGAGTGGGACAGTCTAATGAAAAACTGTTTTTT. Protein: CASSLGVGQSNEKLFF. The full variable domain, completed using reference TRBV5-8 and TRBJ1-4, is EAGVTQSPTHLIKTRGQQATLRCSPISGHTSVYWYQQALGLGLQFLLWYDEGEERNRGNFPPRFSGRQFPNYSSELNVNALELEDSALYLCASSLGVGQSNEKLFFGSGTQLSVL.

This chain connects TRBV7-2 to TRBJ2-1; 8 bases line up with TRBD2. Germline-derived CDR1 and CDR2 are SGHTA and FQGNSA. Trimming cost V 1 base and J 10 bases; bases outside gene matches: 9. The CDR3 extends over 15 amino acids. The CDR3 sequence: CASSLDSSGWLEQFF. In nucleotides, the CDR3 is TGTGCCAGCAGCTTAGATTCTAGCGGGTGGTTAGAGCAGTTCTTC.

The CDR3 loop is CASSLGRGRLTDTQYF. DNA for the CDR3: TGTGCCAGCAGCTTAGGCAGGGGGCGTTTAACAGATACGCAGTATTTT. V gene TRBV7-3 combines with J gene TRBJ2-3, with 8 bases aligning to TRBD1. V gave up 2 bases and J gave up 3 bases; unmatched junction bases: 7. This CDR3 comprises 16 residues. From germline, CDR1 is SGHTA and CDR2 FQGTGA. The full variable domain, rest sourced from reference TRBV7-3 and TRBJ2-3, is GAGVSQTPSNKVTEKGKYVELRCDPISGHTALYWYRQSLGQGPEFLIYFQGTGAADDSGLPNDRFFAVRPEGSVSTLKIQRTERGDSAVYLCASSLGRGRLTDTQYFGPGTRLTVL.

The V gene is TRBV2, the J gene TRBJ2-5; no definite D call. CDR1 and CDR2 (germline): SNHLY, FYNNEI. Trimming pared 11 bases from V and 0 bases from J, leaving 13 bases between. There are 13 residues in the CDR3. The CDR3 loop is CAGNLQNQETQYF. In DNA form, the CDR3 reads TGTGCCGGTAACCTTCAAAACCAAGAGACCCAGTACTTC.

The J gene is TRBJ1-1, the V gene TRBV4-3; the match to TRBD1 covers 7 bases. Germline V gene lookup returns CDR1 LGHNA and CDR2 YSLEER. The V segment lost 4 bases and the J segment 3 bases; nucleotides outside the gene matches: 5. The CDR3 has 14 amino acids. The CDR3 region is CASSLITGDTEAFF. The CDR3 nucleotides are TGCGCCAGCAGCCTTATTACAGGGGACACTGAAGCTTTCTTT.

As regards this clone: Additional DNA sequences in this sample encode the identical CDR3. This chain uses TRBV5-1 with TRBJ2-3, with a possible D match to TRBD2 (6 bases). There are 15 residues in the CDR3. V was cut by 0 bases and J by 2 bases, with 10 bases left in between. CDR1 and CDR2 (germline): SGHRS, YFSETQ. DNA of the CDR3: TGCGCCAGCAGCTTGGATCGGGGACTCACAGATACGCAGTATTTT. Protein sequence: CASSLDRGLTDTQYF.

As regards this clone: An end of the junction does not agree with germline; a read error may underlie this. This specimen includes other DNA sequences encoding the same CDR3. This chain joins TRBV7-2 and TRBJ2-3; 8 bases map to TRBD1. The CDR3 loop spans 15 amino acids. The germline V gene has CDR1 SGHTA and CDR2 FQGNSA. The CDR3 here is CASSFDRGRPDTQYF. The DNA of the CDR3 is TGTGCTAGCAGCTTCGACAGGGGAAGACCAGATACGCAGTATTTT.

The chain has TRBV7-3 and TRBJ2-1; 10 bases agree with TRBD2. Germline V gives CDR1 SGHTA, CDR2 FQGTGA. The CDR3 is 15 residues long. V trimming: 5 bases; J trimming: 5 bases; junction bases outside the gene matches: 6. The DNA of the CDR3 is TGTGCCAGCAGCCTCGGACTAGCGGTCCACAATGAGCAGTTCTTC. Protein product: CASSLGLAVHNEQFF. Filled out from reference TRBV7-3 and TRBJ2-1, the complete variable domain reads GAGVSQTPSNKVTEKGKYVELRCDPISGHTALYWYRQSLGQGPEFLIYFQGTGAADDSGLPNDRFFAVRPEGSVSTLKIQRTERGDSAVYLCASSLGLAVHNEQFFGPGTRLTVL.

The rearrangement uses TRBV19 and TRBJ2-1, with 11 bases that match TRBD2. The CDR3 is made up of 16 amino acids. Unmatched junction bases numbered 4, after V lost 4 bases and J lost 2 bases. Germline-derived CDR1 and CDR2 are LNHDA and SQIVND (reference sequence). The CDR3: CASSRTSGYPYNEQFF. The CDR3 nucleotides read TGTGCCAGTAGTAGGACTAGCGGGTACCCCTACAATGAGCAGTTCTTC.

The V call is TRBV27, the J call TRBJ2-7; D might be TRBD2 (6 bases). CDR3 size: 16 residues. Germline lookup yields CDR1 MNHEY and CDR2 SMNVEV (reference sequence). V lost 0 bases, J lost 0 bases, and 12 bases lay in between. This CDR3 reads CASSLSPSGLSYEQYF. The CDR3 DNA reads TGTGCCAGCAGTTTATCGCCCAGCGGGCTCTCCTACGAGCAGTACTTC.

V is TRBV11-2 and J is TRBJ2-1; maybe TRBD2 (5 bases). V was trimmed by 5 bases and J by 4 bases, leaving 18 bases between them. There are 16 residues in the CDR3. Germline-derived CDR1 and CDR2 are SGHAT and FQNNGV. CDR3 loop: CASSLPLASIYNEQFF. For the CDR3, the DNA is TGTGCCAGCAGCCTTCCCCTAGCTTCCATTTACAATGAGCAGTTCTTC.

On this clone: The identical CDR3 is also encoded by other nucleotide sequences in the sample. The V gene is TRBV18, the J gene TRBJ2-3; 9 bases line up with TRBD1. CDR1 and CDR2 from the germline V gene are KGHSH and LQKENI. With V trimmed by 2 bases and J by 4 bases, 1 base remained unmatched. This CDR3 is 14 amino acids long. This CDR3 reads CASSPGTGPDTQYF. The CDR3 nucleotides read TGTGCCAGCTCACCAGGGACAGGGCCAGATACGCAGTATTTT. The whole variable domain, remainder taken from reference TRBV18 and TRBJ2-3, is NAGVMQNPRHLVRRRGQEARLRCSPMKGHSHVYWYRQLPEEGLKFMVYLQKENIIDESGMPKERFSAEFPKEGPSILRIQQVVRGDSAAYFCASSPGTGPDTQYFGPGTRLTVL.

V and J are TRBV5-4 and TRBJ2-1, with TRBD2 identical over 11 bases. With 3 bases clipped from V and 6 bases from J, the junction kept 2 bases outside the gene matches. Germline CDR1 is SGHNT and CDR2 is YYREEE (reference sequence). CDR3 length equals 14 residues. CDR3 nucleotide sequence: TGTGCCAGCAGCTATAGCGGGAGGGTCAATGAGCAGTTCTTC. Translating gives CASSYSGRVNEQFF.

This clone came up once. Other DNA sequences within the sample encode an identical CDR3. This chain joins TRBV7-6 and TRBJ1-1; D is undetermined. Between the trimmed V and J ends, which lost 1 base and 1 base, there was a span of 4 bases. The CDR3 totals 13 residues. Looked up from germline, CDR1 is SGHVS and CDR2 is FNYEAQ. The CDR3 nucleotides are TGTGCCAGCAGCTTAGGTACGAACACTGAAGCTTTCTTT. Translated: CASSLGTNTEAFF.

Comment on this clone: The sample carries other DNA sequences with the same CDR3. The J gene is TRBJ1-5, the V gene TRBV5-4, with 8 bases that match TRBD1. The V segment lost 2 bases and the J segment 5 bases; nucleotides outside the gene matches: 0. This CDR3 is 13 amino acids long. Germline CDR1 and CDR2: SGHNT and YYREEE (reference sequence). The CDR3 nucleotides are TGTGCCAGCAGCTTACAGGGGGATCAGCCCCAGCATTTT. Amino acids: CASSLQGDQPQHF.

The chain is built from TRBV6-6 and TRBJ1-1; D call uncertain. The CDR3 sequence is 13 residues long. Germline V gene lookup returns CDR1 MNHNY and CDR2 SVGAGI (reference sequence). The V end lost 0 bases, the J end lost 10 bases, and 12 bases lay between the germline ends. The CDR3: CASSYSPESVAFF. The CDR3 DNA sequence: TGTGCCAGCAGTTACTCTCCGGAGTCGGTAGCTTTCTTT.

The chain couples TRBV7-2 to TRBJ2-2, with D unclear. Germline V gene lookup returns CDR1 SGHTA and CDR2 FQGNSA. This CDR3 is 13 amino acids long. Trimming left V 0 bases short and J 5 bases short, with 4 bases between. CDR3 region: CASSLAQTGELFF. The CDR3 DNA is TGTGCCAGCAGCTTAGCACAGACCGGGGAGCTGTTTTTT. The whole variable domain, remainder taken from reference TRBV7-2 and TRBJ2-2, is GAGVSQSPSNKVTEKGKDVELRCDPISGHTALYWYRQSLGQGLEFLIYFQGNSAPDKSGLPSDRFSAERTGGSVSTLTIQRTQQEDSAVYLCASSLAQTGELFFGEGSRLTVL.

The chain recombines TRBV7-2 with TRBJ1-2; no clear D. V lost 5 bases to trimming and J lost 2 bases, with 12 bases between them. Germline V CDR1 and CDR2: SGHTA, FQGNSA. This CDR3 has 14 amino acids. The CDR3 protein is CASSMGPTNYGYTF. The CDR3 nucleotides read TGTGCCAGCAGCATGGGCCCCACCAACTATGGCTACACCTTC.

This chain joins TRBV29-1 and TRBJ2-7, with 14 bases fitting TRBD2. The CDR3 totals 15 residues. The germline gives CDR1 SQVTM, CDR2 ANQGSEA. After removal of 4 bases from V and 2 bases from J, the junction contained 4 bases not matched to a gene. The CDR3 protein is CSVVTGLAGAYEQYF. CDR3 nucleotide sequence: TGCAGCGTTGTTACGGGACTAGCGGGAGCCTACGAGCAGTACTTC.

V and J are TRBV4-3 and TRBJ2-1; D gene ambiguous. V was trimmed by 0 bases and J by 6 bases, leaving 12 bases between them. The CDR3 is made up of 15 amino acids. Germline V gives CDR1 LGHNA, CDR2 YSLEER. The CDR3 loop is CASSQDPISGNEQFF. The CDR3 bases are TGCGCCAGCAGCCAAGATCCGATTAGTGGCAATGAGCAGTTCTTC.

The chain joins TRBV19 to TRBJ1-5; a possible D gene is TRBD1 (5 bases). Germline loops: CDR1 LNHDA, CDR2 SQIVND (reference sequence). Trimming shortened V by 3 bases and J by 3 bases, and 9 bases separated the two germline ends. CDR3 size: 14 residues. CDR3 residues: CASSIRDLNQPQHF. The CDR3 DNA sequence: TGTGCCAGTAGTATCCGGGACCTCAATCAGCCCCAGCATTTT.

The V call is TRBV5-1, the J call TRBJ2-1, with 13 nucleotides matching TRBD2. Germline assignment: CDR1 SGHRS and CDR2 YFSETQ. This CDR3 is built from 16 residues. V was pared by 4 bases and J by 0 bases, with 1 base of the junction left unmatched. For the CDR3, the DNA is TGCGCCAGCAGCCGGACTAGCGGGGGCTCCTACAATGAGCAGTTCTTC. Its protein is CASSRTSGGSYNEQFF.

CDR3 amino acids: CASSRGGNTEAFF. The CDR3 DNA follows: TGTGCCAGCAGCCGAGGAGGGAACACTGAAGCTTTCTTT. The chain uses TRBV14 and TRBJ1-1; D call uncertain. CDR3 length equals 13 residues. Trimming stripped 4 bases from V and 1 base from J, with 7 bases between. Germline CDR1 and CDR2: SGHDN and FVKESK.

The CDR3 bases are TGTGCCAGCAGTGGCATAACATCCGGGACATTAAATGAAAAACTGTTTTTT. Protein: CASSGITSGTLNEKLFF. The rearrangement uses TRBV28 and TRBJ1-4; TRBD1 is a possible D gene (6 bases). The length of the CDR3 is 17 residues. The V gene's germline CDR1 is MDHEN and CDR2 SYDVKM. Deletions cut 5 bases from V and 5 bases from J, with 21 bases between.

This chain uses TRBV30 with TRBJ2-7, with D possibly matching TRBD2 (6 bases). The V end was cut by 2 bases, the J end by 2 bases, with 10 bases between. CDR3 size: 13 residues. The germline V gene encodes CDR1 GTSNPN and CDR2 SVGIG (reference sequence). CDR3 sequence (DNA): TGTGCCTGGAGTCCGGGGGTAGCCTACGAGCAGTACTTC. Its translation is CAWSPGVAYEQYF.